This record covers a single T cell receptor (beta chain). Its target is unknown. The sample holds other DNA sequences that translate to the same CDR3. At the deep level, the assay was run. Assay: immunoSEQ multiplex PCR; the TCRdb copy retains only in-frame clones and omits some. The sample includes millions of clones, 85% to 95% of them seen just once. The sample comes from a study of shared clonotypes between healthy human individuals. Notes on the study in general: A handful of donors showed sharing of 4.5% to 5% of naive CD4 clonotypes.

Naive CD8 isolation took CD45RO-negative cells positively selected for CCR7 and excluded terminally differentiated effector memory CD45RA+ cells. CDR3 length: 13 amino acids. Trimming removed 3 bases at V and 0 bases at J, with 6 bases between. CDR1 and CDR2 (germline): MNHEY, SMNVEV (reference sequence). Sequenced: naive CD8+ T cells sorted from blood. The receptor was isolated from a young man in good health. The chain employs TRBV27 and TRBJ2-7; D not resolved. The DNA of the CDR3 is TGTGCCAGCAGTTTTTCCTACTCCTACGAGCAGTACTTC. This codes for CASSFSYSYEQYF.